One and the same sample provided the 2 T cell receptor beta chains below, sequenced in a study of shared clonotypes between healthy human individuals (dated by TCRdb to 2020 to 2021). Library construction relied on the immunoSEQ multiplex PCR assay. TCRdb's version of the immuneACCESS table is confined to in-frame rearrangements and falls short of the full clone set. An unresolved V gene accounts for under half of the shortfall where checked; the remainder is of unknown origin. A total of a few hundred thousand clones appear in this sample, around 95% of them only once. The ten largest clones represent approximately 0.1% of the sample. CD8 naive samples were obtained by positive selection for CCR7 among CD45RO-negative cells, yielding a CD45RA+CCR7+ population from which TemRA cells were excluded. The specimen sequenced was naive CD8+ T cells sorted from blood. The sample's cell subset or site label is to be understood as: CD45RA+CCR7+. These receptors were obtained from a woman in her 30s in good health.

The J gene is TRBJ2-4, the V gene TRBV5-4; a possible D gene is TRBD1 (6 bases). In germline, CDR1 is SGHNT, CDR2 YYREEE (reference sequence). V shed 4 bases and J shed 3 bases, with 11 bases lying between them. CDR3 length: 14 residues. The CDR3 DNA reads TGTGCCAGCAGCCACAGGGACGGCAAAAACATTCAGTACTTC. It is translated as CASSHRDGKNIQYF.

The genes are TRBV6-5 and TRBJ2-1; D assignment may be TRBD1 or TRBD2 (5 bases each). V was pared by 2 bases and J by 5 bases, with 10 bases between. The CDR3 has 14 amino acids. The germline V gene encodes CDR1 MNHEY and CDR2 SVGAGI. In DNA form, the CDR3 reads TGTGCCAGCAGTTACGGGGGTATGCACAATGAGCAGTTCTTC. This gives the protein CASSYGGMHNEQFF.